Listed below are T cell receptor beta chains from one sample, sequenced in a study of blood T cells in healthy people across ages. TCRdb analysed the 5' RACE reads with MiXCR anew, one entry per CDR3 protein. The sample shows around 1,700,000 distinct CDR3 sequences, 25% to 30% of them seen only once. What was sequenced was blood. The receptors stem from a woman in her twenties or thirties in good health. Both conserved end residues are part of each CDR3. D genes are given only for firm matches. Clone size appears in some rows only: once, few, many, or a class for an expanded clone.

-	TRBV7-2	-	TRBJ1-1	TGTGCCAGCACCCCAACCGCGAACACTGAAGCTTTCTTT	CASTPTANTEAFF
-	TRBV19	TRBD2	TRBJ2-1	TGTGCCAGTAGTATAGAGCGCGGGAGGGTTAACGGTGAGCAGTTCTTC	CASSIERGRVNGEQFF
few	TRBV5-1	-	TRBJ1-5	TGCGCCAGCAGATTGACAGGAGGGCCTAATCAGCCCCAGCATTTT	CASRLTGGPNQPQHF
few	TRBV14	TRBD1	TRBJ1-1	TGTGCCAGCAGCCTCAGGGGGGGCCTGAGGGCTTTCTTT	CASSLRGGLRAFF
many	TRBV5-6	-	TRBJ2-1	TGTGCCAGCAGCTTGGACCTAGACCAGTTCTTC	CASSLDLDQFF
many	TRBV5-5	-	TRBJ2-1	TGTGCCAGCAGCGATGGGCAGGGAGCCCCAACCCTCTACGGCGGGCAGTTCTTC	CASSDGQGAPTLYGGQFF
-	TRBV12-3/TRBV12-4	-	TRBJ2-4	TGTGCCAGCAGTCCAATTTCCGGGGCTCAGCAGTACTTC	CASSPISGAQQYF
-	TRBV28	-	TRBJ1-2	TGTGCCAGCAGACGGCCGGGACTCATGAATGGCTACACCTTC	CASRRPGLMNGYTF
few	TRBV13	TRBD1	TRBJ1-4	TGTGCCAGCAGCTCTGACAGGGGGCGAGGTGAAAAACTGTTTTTT	CASSSDRGRGEKLFF
few	TRBV27	-	TRBJ1-5	TGTGCCAGCAGTTTATCGAGAACAGTTCCTAATCAGCCCCAGCATTTT	CASSLSRTVPNQPQHF
few	TRBV20-1	-	TRBJ2-5	TGCAGTGCTGGTGCAGGTGGAGCGCACAAAGAGACCCAGTACTTC	CSAGAGGAHKETQYF